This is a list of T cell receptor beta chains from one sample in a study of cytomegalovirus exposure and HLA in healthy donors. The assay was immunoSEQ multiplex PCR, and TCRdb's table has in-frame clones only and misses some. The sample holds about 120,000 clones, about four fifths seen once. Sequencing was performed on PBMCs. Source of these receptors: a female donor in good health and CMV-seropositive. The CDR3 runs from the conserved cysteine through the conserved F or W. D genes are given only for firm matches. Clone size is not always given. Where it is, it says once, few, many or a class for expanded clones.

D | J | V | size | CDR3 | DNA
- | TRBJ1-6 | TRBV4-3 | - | CASSQDGGNSPLHF | TGCGCCAGCAGCCAAGATGGCGGAAATTCACCCCTCCACTTT
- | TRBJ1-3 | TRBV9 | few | CASSPGSGNTIYF | TGTGCCAGCAGCCCGGGGTCTGGAAACACCATATATTTT
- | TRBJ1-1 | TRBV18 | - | CASLREVNTEAFF | TGTGCCAGCCTCAGGGAGGTGAACACTGAAGCTTTCTTT
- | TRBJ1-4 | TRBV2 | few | CAGAWGLDEKLFF | TGTGCGGGAGCTTGGGGGCTAGATGAAAAACTGTTTTTT
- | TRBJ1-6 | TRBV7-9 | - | CASSRGSSYNSPLHF | TGTGCCAGCAGCCGGGGGAGCTCCTATAATTCACCCCTCCACTTT
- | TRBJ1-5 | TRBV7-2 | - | CASSLLGANQPQHF | TGTGCCAGCAGCTTATTGGGGGCTAATCAGCCCCAGCATTTT
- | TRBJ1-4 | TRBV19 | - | CASRGAATNEKLFF | TGTGCCAGTAGAGGCGCGGCAACTAATGAAAAACTGTTTTTT
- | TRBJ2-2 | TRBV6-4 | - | CASRQGGDTGELFF | TGTGCCAGCAGACAGGGTGGCGACACCGGGGAGCTGTTTTTT
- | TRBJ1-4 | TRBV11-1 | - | CASSSERRGKLFF | TGTGCCAGCAGCTCCGAACGACGCGGAAAACTGTTTTTT
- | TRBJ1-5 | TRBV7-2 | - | CASSLMGGNQPQHF | TGTGCCAGCAGCTTAATGGGCGGGAATCAGCCCCAGCATTTT
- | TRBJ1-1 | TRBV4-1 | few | CASSHRGGEDTEAFF | TGCGCCAGCAGCCATCGAGGGGGTGAGGACACTGAAGCTTTCTTT
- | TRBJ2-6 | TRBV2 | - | CASTYEALSSGANVLTF | TGTGCCAGCACTTACGAGGCACTCAGCTCTGGGGCCAACGTCCTGACTTTC
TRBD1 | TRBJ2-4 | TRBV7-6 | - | CASSLAPGQGTNIQYF | TGTGCCAGCAGCTTAGCCCCGGGACAGGGCACAAACATTCAGTACTTC